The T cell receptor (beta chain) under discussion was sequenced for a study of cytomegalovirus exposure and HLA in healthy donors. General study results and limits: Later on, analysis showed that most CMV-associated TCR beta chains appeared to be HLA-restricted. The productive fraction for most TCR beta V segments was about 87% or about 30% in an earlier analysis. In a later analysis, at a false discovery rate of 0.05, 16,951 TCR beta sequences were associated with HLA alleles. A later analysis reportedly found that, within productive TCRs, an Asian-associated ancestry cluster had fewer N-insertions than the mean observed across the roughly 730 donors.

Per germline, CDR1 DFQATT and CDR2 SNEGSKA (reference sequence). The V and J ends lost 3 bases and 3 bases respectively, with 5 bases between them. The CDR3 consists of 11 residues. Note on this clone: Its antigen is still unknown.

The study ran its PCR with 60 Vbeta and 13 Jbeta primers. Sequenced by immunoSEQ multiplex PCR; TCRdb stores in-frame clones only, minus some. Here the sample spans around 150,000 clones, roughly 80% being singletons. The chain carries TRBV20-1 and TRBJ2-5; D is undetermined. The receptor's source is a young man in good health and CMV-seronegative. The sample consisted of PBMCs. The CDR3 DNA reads TGCAGTGCTAGTCGGGAAGAGACCCAGTACTTC. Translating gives CSASREETQYF.